Following are 11 T cell receptor beta chains from one sample sequenced in a study of blood T cell repertoires in COVID-19. The assay was immunoSEQ multiplex PCR, and TCRdb's table has in-frame clones only and misses some. This table has a few hundred thousand clones, roughly nine tenths appearing once. Input material: PBMCs or T cells enriched from blood (not recorded which). These TCRs come from a man between 18 and 29 years old who had recovered from COVID-19.

The genes are TRBV19 and TRBJ1-5; D unresolved. The ends were cut back, 5 bases at V and 9 bases at J, with 17 bases in the middle. The CDR3 extends over 14 amino acids. Germline CDR1 and CDR2: LNHDA and SQIVND (reference sequence). The CDR3 loop is CASSVGVIRRPQHF. The CDR3 DNA reads TGTGCCAGTAGTGTCGGTGTGATCCGCCGGCCCCAGCATTTT.

The V and J genes are TRBV9 and TRBJ1-1, with TRBD1 as a possible D gene (6 bases). Trimming shortened V by 3 bases and J by 8 bases, and 14 bases separated the two germline ends. The germline V gene has CDR1 SGDLS and CDR2 YYNGEE. The CDR3 has 13 amino acids. The CDR3 protein is CASSDRDTLEAFF. CDR3 coding DNA: TGTGCCAGCAGCGACCGGGACACCCTAGAAGCTTTCTTT.

The chain carries TRBV4-1 and TRBJ2-1; a weak D match, TRBD2 (5 bases). The CDR3 covers 15 residues. V was trimmed by 0 bases and J by 6 bases, leaving 12 bases between them. Germline lookup yields CDR1 MGHRA and CDR2 YSYEKL. In nucleotides, the CDR3 is TGCGCCAGCAGCCAAGATCTGCAGGAGGTCAATGAGCAGTTCTTC. As protein: CASSQDLQEVNEQFF.

This rearrangement joins TRBV5-5 to TRBJ1-1, with 7 bases matching TRBD1. This CDR3 region has 16 residues. The germline CDR1 and CDR2 sequences are SGHKS and YYEKEE (reference sequence). J was trimmed by 5 bases and V by 1 base; bases with no gene match: 11. CDR3 DNA: TGTGCCAGCAGCTTGTCGACAGGGCTCAGGGTTACTGAAGCTTTCTTT. This gives the protein CASSLSTGLRVTEAFF.

The chain couples TRBV7-2 to TRBJ2-5; 7 nucleotides align to TRBD1. Germline CDR1 is SGHTA and CDR2 is FQGNSA. CDR3 length equals 14 residues. The J segment lost 4 bases and the V segment lost 5 bases, leaving 7 bases of the junction unmatched. CDR3 coding DNA: TGTGCCAGCAGCCGCACAGGGGCACGAGAGACCCAGTACTTC. Translating gives CASSRTGARETQYF.

The V gene is TRBV7-9, the J gene TRBJ1-1; 7 bases line up with TRBD1. Unmatched junction bases numbered 7, after V lost 7 bases and J lost 5 bases. Germline V gives CDR1 SEHNR, CDR2 FQNEAQ (reference sequence). This CDR3 contains 13 residues. CDR3 DNA: TGTGCCAGCAAAAATGACAGGGAGACTGAAGCTTTCTTT. Protein: CASKNDRETEAFF.

The chain joins TRBV4-1 to TRBJ2-1, with D uncertain. Germline CDR1 is MGHRA and CDR2 is YSYEKL. V lost 1 base and J lost 4, with 11 bases in between. The CDR3 runs to 15 residues. The CDR3 spells CASSQAGGLYNEQFF. The CDR3 DNA follows: TGCGCCAGCAGCCAAGCTGGCGGATTATACAATGAGCAGTTCTTC.

The chain is built from TRBV9 and TRBJ1-2; D gene ambiguous. Germline loops: CDR1 SGDLS, CDR2 YYNGEE. Trimming shortened V by 3 bases and J by 7 bases, and 10 bases separated the two germline ends. This CDR3 is built from 12 residues. The CDR3 nucleotides are TGTGCCAGCAGCGCCGACAAAATTGGCTACACCTTC. Translated: CASSADKIGYTF.

The chain uses TRBV15 and TRBJ2-1, with D tentatively TRBD1 (6 bases). The CDR3 runs 15 residues. V lost 5 bases to trimming and J lost 4 bases, with 15 bases between them. Looked up from germline, CDR1 is LNHNV and CDR2 is YYDKDF (reference sequence). This CDR3 reads CATSGARQGYNEQFF. The CDR3, as DNA: TGTGCCACCAGCGGTGCACGCCAGGGGTACAATGAGCAGTTCTTC.

The rearrangement joins TRBV7-2 to TRBJ1-5, with TRBD1 matching 10 bases. The CDR3 loop spans 15 amino acids. Germline loops: CDR1 SGHTA, CDR2 FQGNSA. V gave up 5 bases and J gave up 4 bases; unmatched junction bases: 5. CDR3 DNA: TGTGCCAGCAGCAACGGACAGGGGGGGAATCAGCCCCAGCATTTT. Its protein product is CASSNGQGGNQPQHF.

The chain joins TRBV9 to TRBJ2-7; 8 bases line up with TRBD1. Germline CDR1 and CDR2: SGDLS and YYNGEE. The junction had 18 bases not matched to a gene; V was cut back by 3 bases and J by 4 bases. The CDR3 spans 18 residues. In nucleotides, the CDR3 is TGTGCCAGCAGCGCGGGGACAGGTGGGGGGACAGGACTTTACGAGCAGTACTTC. Translated: CASSAGTGGGTGLYEQYF.